The text below deals with one TCR beta chain. Its antigen is not identified. The sample comes from a study of CD8+ T cells in alopecia areata. On the study more broadly: Tofacitinib lasted 6 to 18 months, then 6 months off drug.

Isolated RNA was reverse transcribed into cDNA used as the sequencing template. Here immunoSEQ multiplex PCR was the method, and the copy in TCRdb shows in-frame clones only, minus some. The sample consists of 220,000 or so clones, more than 45% of them appearing once. Alopecia areata patients provided lesional scalp punch biopsies and peripheral blood, both collected for the study. The CDR3 is made up of 16 amino acids. V was pared by 0 bases and J by 11 bases, with 14 bases of the junction left unmatched. Germline V gene sequence: CDR1 MNHEY, CDR2 SVGAGI. Study-wide findings and caveats: Lesional scalp exceeded normal scalp in clonality, especially in alopecia totalis/universalis.

The receptor comes from a human donor with alopecia areata. The sequenced sample was CD4+ T cells sorted from blood, obtained at week 0. V and J are TRBV6-5 and TRBJ1-1; 8 nucleotides align to TRBD1. Here the CDR3 reads CASSYSETGVRYRAFF. DNA of the CDR3: TGTGCCAGCAGTTACTCGGAGACAGGGGTAAGGTACCGGGCTTTCTTT.